The entry that follows covers one T cell receptor beta chain sequence. The data stem from a study of blood T cell repertoires in COVID-19. Across the whole study: Donors in the United States, Italy and Spain gave samples during acute or convalescent COVID-19.

J lost 8 bases, V lost 5 bases, and 11 bases had no gene match. The CDR3 length is 15 residues. CDR1 and CDR2 (germline): SEHNR, FQNEAQ (reference sequence). In the authors' workflow: It was from reference gene primer amplification that nucleated cell counts were estimated. Sequenced by immunoSEQ multiplex PCR; TCRdb stores in-frame clones only, minus some. From that table come the V and J calls and clone size; the DNA was used to work out D and trimming. The data show approximately 200,000 clones, with 80% to 90% seen just once and 2.9% held by the top ten. This sequence was found in a man in his fifties or sixties who had recovered from COVID-19. This chain uses TRBV7-9 with TRBJ1-4, with 7 bases matching TRBD1. Sequencing used peripheral blood. The CDR3 region has the DNA TGTGCCAGCAGCCCAGGACAGGTTTGGGAGGAAAAACTGTTTTTT. It codes for CASSPGQVWEEKLFF.